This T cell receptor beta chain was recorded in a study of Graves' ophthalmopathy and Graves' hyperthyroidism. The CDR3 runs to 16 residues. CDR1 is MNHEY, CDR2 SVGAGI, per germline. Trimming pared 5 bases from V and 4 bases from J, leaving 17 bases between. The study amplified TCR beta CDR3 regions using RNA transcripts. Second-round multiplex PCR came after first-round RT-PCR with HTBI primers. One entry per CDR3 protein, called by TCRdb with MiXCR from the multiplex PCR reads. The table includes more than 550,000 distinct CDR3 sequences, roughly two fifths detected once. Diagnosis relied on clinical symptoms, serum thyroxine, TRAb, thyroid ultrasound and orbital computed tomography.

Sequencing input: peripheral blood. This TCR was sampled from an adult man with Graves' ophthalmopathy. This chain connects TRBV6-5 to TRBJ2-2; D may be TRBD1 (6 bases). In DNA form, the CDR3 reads TGTGCCAGCAGTACAACCAGGGGCCGGGGCACCGGGGAGCTGTTTTTT. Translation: CASSTTRGRGTGELFF.